The rows below give T cell receptor beta chains drawn from one sample of a study of CD8+ T cells in alopecia areata. Profiled with immunoSEQ multiplex PCR; TCRdb holds only in-frame clones, not every one. Here the sample spans a few hundred thousand clones, 40% to 55% being singletons. The sample in question was CD4+ T cells sorted from blood, obtained at approximately week 39, from a patient treated with tofacitinib. All receptors come from a human donor with alopecia areata. The CDR3 runs from the conserved cysteine through the conserved F or W. A D gene is named only where the DNA matches it firmly. Clone size is given for some rows only: seen once, a few or many times, or a class if the clone is expanded.

abundance	v_gene	j_gene	d_gene	CDR3aa	CDR3nt
NA	TRBV5-1	TRBJ2-7	TRBD1	CASSLRPGQGSYEQYF	TGCGCCAGCAGCTTGCGCCCGGGACAGGGGTCCTACGAGCAGTACTTC
NA	TRBV15	TRBJ2-1	TRBD2	CATSRDGRERNEQFF	TGTGCCACCAGCAGAGACGGGAGGGAAAGAAATGAGCAGTTCTTC
NA	TRBV2	TRBJ2-1	NA	CASSLEGAGRNEQFF	TGTGCCAGCAGTCTGGAGGGGGCTGGGCGAAATGAGCAGTTCTTC
NA	TRBV30	TRBJ1-1	TRBD1	CAWIRETGTEAFF	TGTGCCTGGATAAGGGAGACAGGGACTGAAGCTTTCTTT
few	TRBV9	TRBJ2-2	NA	CASSLNTGELFF	TGTGCCAGCAGCCTCAACACCGGGGAGCTGTTTTTT
NA	TRBV7-9	TRBJ2-2	NA	CASSLTGRGRGELFF	TGTGCCAGCAGCTTAACTGGGCGGGGCCGAGGGGAGCTGTTTTTT
few	TRBV4-2	TRBJ2-7	NA	CASSQAGTGSEQYF	TGTGCCAGCAGCCAAGCGGGGACTGGGTCCGAGCAGTACTTC
few	TRBV6-6	TRBJ2-7	NA	CASSYMQGEQYF	TGTGCCAGCAGTTACATGCAGGGCGAGCAGTACTTC
NA	TRBV7-2	TRBJ2-1	NA	CASSLLPLSYNEQFF	TGTGCCAGCAGCTTATTACCCCTCTCCTACAATGAGCAGTTCTTC
NA	TRBV30	TRBJ2-5	TRBD2	CAWSSVAGVQTQYF	TGTGCCTGGAGTTCAGTAGCGGGAGTGCAGACCCAGTACTTC
NA	TRBV9	TRBJ2-7	TRBD2	CASSVGASGVPYEQYF	TGTGCCAGCAGCGTAGGGGCTAGCGGGGTGCCCTACGAGCAGTACTTC
NA	TRBV29-1	TRBJ1-1	NA	CSVGEGVGTEAFF	TGCAGCGTTGGAGAGGGGGTCGGCACTGAAGCTTTCTTT
NA	TRBV27	TRBJ2-2	TRBD1	CASSPRQGFGTGELFF	TGTGCCAGCAGTCCGAGACAGGGGTTTGGTACCGGGGAGCTGTTTTTT
NA	TRBV27	TRBJ2-5	NA	CASSRSRGIETQYF	TGTGCCAGCAGTCGTTCTAGGGGGATCGAGACCCAGTACTTC
NA	TRBV14	TRBJ2-4	TRBD2	CASSHSGSVGNIQYF	TGTGCCAGCAGCCATAGCGGGAGTGTCGGAAACATTCAGTACTTC
few	TRBV27	TRBJ1-6	NA	CASSSTANSPLHF	TGTGCCAGCAGTTCGACAGCAAATTCACCCCTCCACTTT
few	TRBV20-1	TRBJ2-3	NA	CSAFSTDTQYF	TGCAGTGCTTTCTCCACAGATACGCAGTATTTT
NA	TRBV6-5	TRBJ1-1	NA	CASSRPGGHEAFF	TGTGCCAGCAGTAGGCCTGGAGGGCATGAAGCTTTCTTT
few	TRBV10-3	TRBJ2-7	TRBD2	CAISERTSGNYEQYF	TGTGCCATCAGTGAGCGGACTAGCGGGAACTACGAGCAGTACTTC
few	TRBV2	TRBJ2-1	TRBD2	CASSEERLAVFNEQFF	TGTGCCAGCAGTGAAGAGCGGCTAGCGGTTTTTAATGAGCAGTTCTTC
NA	TRBV6-6	TRBJ2-4	TRBD1	CASSRTGVGPGNIQYF	TGTGCCAGCTCCCGGACAGGGGTTGGGCCGGGAAACATTCAGTACTTC
NA	TRBV6-5	TRBJ2-5	NA	CASSESWTQYF	TGTGCCAGCAGTGAATCCTGGACCCAGTACTTC
NA	TRBV5-1	TRBJ2-1	TRBD2	CASSFGAGAPQGQFF	TGCGCCAGCAGCTTTGGCGCGGGAGCCCCCCAGGGGCAGTTCTTC
NA	TRBV7-2	TRBJ2-5	NA	CASSLGVIVQETQYF	TGTGCCAGCAGCTTAGGGGTAATCGTCCAAGAGACCCAGTACTTC
NA	TRBV28	TRBJ2-5	TRBD1	CASRGLDRVGKTQYF	TGTGCCAGCAGGGGATTAGACAGGGTTGGGAAGACCCAGTACTTC
NA	TRBV11-2	TRBJ2-2	TRBD2	CASSSGLAGGPDTGELFF	TGTGCCAGCAGCTCAGGACTAGCGGGAGGGCCGGACACCGGGGAGCTGTTTTTT
NA	TRBV5-1	TRBJ2-7	NA	CASRAAGIGEQYF	TGCGCCAGCAGAGCAGCGGGTATAGGCGAGCAGTACTTC
NA	TRBV30	TRBJ2-7	NA	CAWTSTGGKGHEQYF	TGTGCCTGGACCTCGACGGGGGGCAAAGGTCACGAGCAGTACTTC
few	TRBV30	TRBJ1-6	NA	CAWSVPDYRHSPLHF	TGTGCCTGGAGTGTACCAGATTATCGGCATTCACCCCTCCACTTT
few	TRBV7-2	TRBJ1-2	NA	CASSFGADSYGYTF	TGTGCCAGCAGCTTTGGGGCAGACTCATATGGCTACACCTTC
NA	TRBV9	TRBJ2-3	TRBD2	CASSPGGSGRTDTQYF	TGTGCCAGCAGCCCCGGGGGTAGCGGGCGCACAGATACGCAGTATTTT
many	TRBV4-2	TRBJ1-2	NA	CASSQDGGNYGYTF	TGTGCCAGCAGCCAAGACGGGGGAAACTATGGCTACACCTTC
NA	TRBV5-1	TRBJ2-1	TRBD2	CASRLAGGNSYNEQFF	TGCGCCAGCAGACTAGCGGGAGGCAACTCCTACAATGAGCAGTTCTTC
many	TRBV14	TRBJ1-1	NA	CASSQGGRRMVEAFF	TGTGCCAGCAGCCAAGGTGGGCGTAGGATGGTTGAAGCTTTCTTT
few	TRBV7-2	TRBJ2-7	NA	CASSLVPLRYEQYF	TGTGCCAGCAGCTTAGTCCCATTACGCTACGAGCAGTACTTC
NA	TRBV4-1	TRBJ2-7	NA	CASSQGQVGAYEQYF	TGCGCCAGCAGCCAAGGACAGGTAGGGGCCTACGAGCAGTACTTC
few	TRBV5-6	TRBJ2-6	NA	CASSLSGSSSGANVLTF	TGTGCCAGCAGCTTGTCCGGCAGTAGCTCTGGGGCCAACGTCCTGACTTTC
NA	TRBV29-1	TRBJ2-1	TRBD2	CSVETLPGLAGGRFNEQFF	TGCAGCGTTGAAACCCTTCCGGGACTAGCGGGAGGGCGCTTCAATGAGCAGTTCTTC
once	TRBV30	TRBJ2-7	NA	CAWSPLGLYEQYF	TGTGCCTGGAGTCCTCTGGGCCTCTACGAGCAGTACTTC
NA	TRBV5-1	TRBJ2-5	NA	CASRPGPQETQYF	TGCGCCAGCAGACCGGGACCACAAGAGACCCAGTACTTC
once	TRBV7-7	TRBJ2-5	NA	CASSLAGAAQYF	TGTGCCAGCAGCTTAGCGGGGGCGGCCCAGTACTTC
few	TRBV30	TRBJ1-3	NA	CALAVLTGNTIYF	TGTGCTCTGGCGGTCTTGACTGGAAACACCATATATTTT
NA	TRBV4-3	TRBJ2-5	NA	CASSQSDGVETQYF	TGCGCCAGCAGCCAGTCGGACGGAGTAGAGACCCAGTACTTC
few	TRBV19	TRBJ2-2	NA	CASSKRRQANTGELFF	TGTGCCAGTAGTAAAAGGAGACAGGCAAACACCGGGGAGCTGTTTTTT
NA	TRBV28	TRBJ2-5	NA	CASRIEETQYF	TGTGCCAGCCGGATAGAAGAGACCCAGTACTTC
once	TRBV6-4	TRBJ1-1	NA	CASSANMNTEAFF	TGTGCCAGCAGTGCCAACATGAACACTGAAGCTTTCTTT